These T cell receptor beta chains were read from a single sample in a study of blood T cell repertoires in COVID-19. Profiled with immunoSEQ multiplex PCR; TCRdb holds only in-frame clones, not every one. The table includes roughly 150,000 clones, around 81% detected once. Input material: PBMCs or T cells enriched from blood (not recorded which). The receptors derive from a man in his forties or fifties who had recovered from COVID-19. CDR3s include the opening cysteine and the closing phenylalanine or tryptophan. Fields, in order: clone size, D gene, V gene, J gene, CDR3 DNA, CDR3 protein. A D gene is named only where the DNA matches it firmly. Some rows mark clone size as missing; the rest say once, few, many or name a class of expanded clone.

abundance: many
d_gene: .
v_gene: TRBV18
j_gene: TRBJ1-2
CDR3nt: TGTGCCAGCTCACCATCGGACAGTTTCGGTGGCTACACCTTC
CDR3aa: CASSPSDSFGGYTF

abundance: .
d_gene: .
v_gene: TRBV7-3
j_gene: TRBJ2-3
CDR3nt: TGTGCCAGCAGCTCCCGTGGGCGGGGCCGCACAGATACGCAGTATTTT
CDR3aa: CASSSRGRGRTDTQYF

abundance: .
d_gene: TRBD2
v_gene: TRBV3-1/TRBV3-2
j_gene: TRBJ2-5
CDR3nt: TGTGCCAGCAGCCAAGAATTGGGACTAGCGGGGGGACAAGAGACCCAGTACTTC
CDR3aa: CASSQELGLAGGQETQYF

abundance: .
d_gene: .
v_gene: TRBV29-1
j_gene: TRBJ1-2
CDR3nt: TGCAGCGTTGAAGATGATCACAGCTATGGCTACACCTTC
CDR3aa: CSVEDDHSYGYTF

abundance: .
d_gene: .
v_gene: TRBV11-2
j_gene: TRBJ1-1
CDR3nt: TGTGCCAGCAGCCTAGCCCTAGGGGGGAACACTGAAGCTTTCTTT
CDR3aa: CASSLALGGNTEAFF

abundance: .
d_gene: TRBD1
v_gene: TRBV2
j_gene: TRBJ1-2
CDR3nt: TGTGCCAGCCTCCCCCGACACAGGGGGGAAAACTATGGCTACACCTTC
CDR3aa: CASLPRHRGENYGYTF

abundance: .
d_gene: TRBD1
v_gene: TRBV2
j_gene: TRBJ1-4
CDR3nt: TGTGCCAGCCGGGACAGGGGAAGGGACGAAAAACTGTTTTTT
CDR3aa: CASRDRGRDEKLFF

abundance: few
d_gene: .
v_gene: TRBV6-6
j_gene: TRBJ2-7
CDR3nt: TGTGCCAGCAGTACCCCTCACGGGGTTTACGAGCAGTACTTC
CDR3aa: CASSTPHGVYEQYF

abundance: .
d_gene: .
v_gene: TRBV7-8
j_gene: TRBJ1-3
CDR3nt: TGTGCCAGCAGCTTAGCACAGTCCGGGGGCACCATATATTTT
CDR3aa: CASSLAQSGGTIYF

abundance: few
d_gene: TRBD2
v_gene: TRBV6-2/TRBV6-3
j_gene: TRBJ2-5
CDR3nt: TGTGCCAGCAGTTACCTGGGGGGGGGAAGGCAGACCCAGTACTTC
CDR3aa: CASSYLGGGRQTQYF

abundance: few
d_gene: .
v_gene: TRBV6-1
j_gene: TRBJ1-1
CDR3nt: TGTGCCAGCAGTGATCCCTATACTGAAGCTTTCTTT
CDR3aa: CASSDPYTEAFF

abundance: .
d_gene: .
v_gene: TRBV6-1
j_gene: TRBJ1-2
CDR3nt: TGTGCCAGCAGTGAACGGGGTAACTATGGCTACACCTTC
CDR3aa: CASSERGNYGYTF

abundance: .
d_gene: .
v_gene: TRBV9
j_gene: TRBJ2-2
CDR3nt: TGTGCCAGCAGCCCAAGGCAGGGGACCGGGGAGCTGTTTTTT
CDR3aa: CASSPRQGTGELFF

abundance: .
d_gene: TRBD1
v_gene: TRBV7-2
j_gene: TRBJ2-1
CDR3nt: TGTGCCAGCAGCTTAGGGGGGCAGGGGGCTGGCGGTGAGCAGTTCTTC
CDR3aa: CASSLGGQGAGGEQFF

abundance: once
d_gene: TRBD1
v_gene: TRBV6-5
j_gene: TRBJ1-3
CDR3nt: TGTGCCAGCAGTCGGGGACAGGGCCCAAACACCATATATTTT
CDR3aa: CASSRGQGPNTIYF

abundance: .
d_gene: .
v_gene: TRBV5-1
j_gene: TRBJ2-5
CDR3nt: TGCGCCAGCAGCCCCGTATCCAGGGCCGAGACCCAGTACTTC
CDR3aa: CASSPVSRAETQYF

abundance: .
d_gene: .
v_gene: TRBV30
j_gene: TRBJ2-1
CDR3nt: TGTGCCTGGAGGAGAGGGGACTTCCCCTTTAATGAGCAGTTCTTC
CDR3aa: CAWRRGDFPFNEQFF

abundance: .
d_gene: .
v_gene: TRBV5-5
j_gene: TRBJ2-3
CDR3nt: TGTGCCAGCAGCTCGGGGTCCTTGACGGATACGCAGTATTTT
CDR3aa: CASSSGSLTDTQYF

abundance: .
d_gene: .
v_gene: TRBV3-1/TRBV3-2
j_gene: TRBJ1-1
CDR3nt: TGTGCCAGCAGCCAACCAGGGATCGGAACTGAAGCTTTCTTT
CDR3aa: CASSQPGIGTEAFF

abundance: few
d_gene: TRBD1
v_gene: TRBV12-3/TRBV12-4
j_gene: TRBJ2-4
CDR3nt: TGTGCCAGCAGCCCCGACAGGGTGAACATTCAGTACTTC
CDR3aa: CASSPDRVNIQYF

abundance: .
d_gene: TRBD1
v_gene: TRBV2
j_gene: TRBJ1-2
CDR3nt: TGTGCCAGCAGTGTAATAGGACAGGGGCAATCAGATGGCTACACCTTC
CDR3aa: CASSVIGQGQSDGYTF

abundance: .
d_gene: .
v_gene: TRBV24-1
j_gene: TRBJ1-2
CDR3nt: TGTGCCACGCGGGGGGGTTCAATCGGCTACACCTTC
CDR3aa: CATRGGSIGYTF

abundance: once
d_gene: .
v_gene: TRBV15
j_gene: TRBJ1-5
CDR3nt: TGTGCCACCAGCAGACCACAGGGTCAGCCCCAGCATTTT
CDR3aa: CATSRPQGQPQHF

abundance: .
d_gene: TRBD2
v_gene: TRBV30
j_gene: TRBJ2-5
CDR3nt: TGTGCCTGGAGGCGCGAGGCGGGGGGTGGAAAGACCCAGTACTTC
CDR3aa: CAWRREAGGGKTQYF

abundance: few
d_gene: .
v_gene: TRBV3-1/TRBV3-2
j_gene: TRBJ1-1
CDR3nt: TGTGCCAGCAGCGCCTGGGTCTCGACGCAGGGAAACACTGAAGCTTTCTTT
CDR3aa: CASSAWVSTQGNTEAFF

abundance: .
d_gene: .
v_gene: TRBV30
j_gene: TRBJ2-3
CDR3nt: TGTGCCTGGGGGCGCGGCGGTAGCACAGATACGCAGTATTTT
CDR3aa: CAWGRGGSTDTQYF

abundance: .
d_gene: TRBD1
v_gene: TRBV6-5
j_gene: TRBJ1-3
CDR3nt: TGTGCCAGCCGGACAGGGGGCTCCTCCCGAAACACCATATATTTT
CDR3aa: CASRTGGSSRNTIYF

abundance: .
d_gene: .
v_gene: TRBV24-1
j_gene: TRBJ2-3
CDR3nt: TGTGCCACCAGTGTTCGAGGGAGTACAGATACGCAGTATTTT
CDR3aa: CATSVRGSTDTQYF

abundance: .
d_gene: .
v_gene: TRBV24-1
j_gene: TRBJ1-4
CDR3nt: TGTGCCACCAGTTCCGGGATTGCAACTAATGAAAAACTGTTTTTT
CDR3aa: CATSSGIATNEKLFF

abundance: .
d_gene: .
v_gene: TRBV25-1
j_gene: TRBJ1-2
CDR3nt: TGTGCCAGCAGTGAGATTACAGGGCGTCACTATGGCTACACCTTC
CDR3aa: CASSEITGRHYGYTF

abundance: once
d_gene: TRBD2
v_gene: TRBV10-3
j_gene: TRBJ2-1
CDR3nt: TGTGCCATCAGTGATGTGGGCGGGGGGGACCCTAACCCGTTCTTC
CDR3aa: CAISDVGGGDPNPFF

abundance: .
d_gene: .
v_gene: TRBV4-1
j_gene: TRBJ1-2
CDR3nt: TGCGCCAGCAGCCAAGGATGGGGCCCTAATAACTATGGCTACACCTTC
CDR3aa: CASSQGWGPNNYGYTF

abundance: .
d_gene: .
v_gene: TRBV12-5
j_gene: TRBJ1-5
CDR3nt: TGTGCTAGTGGTCCCCCGGGGTATAGCAATCAGCCCCAGCATTTT
CDR3aa: CASGPPGYSNQPQHF

abundance: .
d_gene: .
v_gene: TRBV12-3/TRBV12-4
j_gene: TRBJ1-1
CDR3nt: TGTGCCAGCAGTTTAGAGGGGGGGCGCGGTGCTTTCTTT
CDR3aa: CASSLEGGRGAFF

abundance: .
d_gene: TRBD2
v_gene: TRBV19
j_gene: TRBJ2-7
CDR3nt: TGTGCCAGTAGTCGGGACCCCGGGAGGGAGCAGTACTTC
CDR3aa: CASSRDPGREQYF

abundance: .
d_gene: .
v_gene: TRBV6-5
j_gene: TRBJ2-5
CDR3nt: TGTGCCAGCAGCTCCCGACAGGTGCGAGAGACCCAGTACTTC
CDR3aa: CASSSRQVRETQYF

abundance: .
d_gene: TRBD1
v_gene: TRBV5-1
j_gene: TRBJ2-5
CDR3nt: TGCGCCAGCAGCGCCGGGACAGGGGCGAGCCAAGAGACCCAGTACTTC
CDR3aa: CASSAGTGASQETQYF

abundance: .
d_gene: .
v_gene: TRBV7-9
j_gene: TRBJ2-5
CDR3nt: TGTGCCACCATGAGGGGGTACCAAGAGACCCAGTACTTC
CDR3aa: CATMRGYQETQYF

abundance: .
d_gene: .
v_gene: TRBV18
j_gene: TRBJ1-2
CDR3nt: TGTGCCAGCTCACCCACAGGGTCTGGCTACACCTTC
CDR3aa: CASSPTGSGYTF

abundance: .
d_gene: .
v_gene: TRBV2
j_gene: TRBJ2-5
CDR3nt: TGTGCCAGCAGTGACGGGGGGCGGGGAGGAGAGACCCAGTACTTC
CDR3aa: CASSDGGRGGETQYF

abundance: .
d_gene: .
v_gene: TRBV3-1/TRBV3-2
j_gene: TRBJ2-5
CDR3nt: TGTGCCAGCAGGGGCCGACAAGAGACCCAGTACTTC
CDR3aa: CASRGRQETQYF

abundance: .
d_gene: TRBD2
v_gene: TRBV2
j_gene: TRBJ2-3
CDR3nt: TGTGCCAGCAGTGAAGCGCTAGCGGGGCTCCCTACGCAGTATTTT
CDR3aa: CASSEALAGLPTQYF

abundance: .
d_gene: .
v_gene: TRBV2
j_gene: TRBJ1-2
CDR3nt: TGTGCCAGCAGTGAGGAGAGTCCACTTTATGGCTACACCTTC
CDR3aa: CASSEESPLYGYTF

abundance: .
d_gene: .
v_gene: TRBV28
j_gene: TRBJ1-2
CDR3nt: TGTGCCAGCAGTGCGACAGGCCTTTCAGGCTATGGCTACACCTTC
CDR3aa: CASSATGLSGYGYTF

abundance: few
d_gene: .
v_gene: TRBV7-9
j_gene: TRBJ1-4
CDR3nt: TGTGCCAGCAGCTCAGGAACGAATGAAAAACTGTTTTTT
CDR3aa: CASSSGTNEKLFF

abundance: .
d_gene: .
v_gene: TRBV28
j_gene: TRBJ2-3
CDR3nt: TGTGCTTCGGGGGAAGGGGACCAAACAGATACGCAGTATTTT
CDR3aa: CASGEGDQTDTQYF

abundance: .
d_gene: TRBD1
v_gene: TRBV13
j_gene: TRBJ1-2
CDR3nt: TGTGCCAGCAGCTCCGGACAGGCCTATGGCTACACCTTC
CDR3aa: CASSSGQAYGYTF

abundance: .
d_gene: .
v_gene: TRBV30
j_gene: TRBJ1-1
CDR3nt: TGTGCCTGGAGTGTAGGTGAAGGGGCTGAAGCTTTCTTT
CDR3aa: CAWSVGEGAEAFF

abundance: .
d_gene: .
v_gene: TRBV7-8
j_gene: TRBJ1-2
CDR3nt: TGTGCCAGCAGCCCAATCAATAAAGGGGGCTATGGCTACACCTTC
CDR3aa: CASSPINKGGYGYTF

abundance: few
d_gene: TRBD1
v_gene: TRBV5-5
j_gene: TRBJ1-6
CDR3nt: TGTGCCAGCAGCGGACGACAGGGCGTGATTAATTCACCCCTCCACTTT
CDR3aa: CASSGRQGVINSPLHF

abundance: .
d_gene: .
v_gene: TRBV2
j_gene: TRBJ1-2
CDR3nt: TGTGCCAGCAGTGCAGGCCTCTATGGCTACACCTTC
CDR3aa: CASSAGLYGYTF

abundance: .
d_gene: .
v_gene: TRBV10-1
j_gene: TRBJ2-1
CDR3nt: TGCGCCAGCGGATCAGGGGCTTGGGGGGGCAATGAGCAGTTCTTC
CDR3aa: CASGSGAWGGNEQFF

abundance: .
d_gene: .
v_gene: TRBV10-3
j_gene: TRBJ1-3
CDR3nt: TGTGCCATCAGTGAGTCAGGAGGCTCTGGAAACACCATATATTTT
CDR3aa: CAISESGGSGNTIYF

abundance: .
d_gene: .
v_gene: TRBV21-1
j_gene: TRBJ2-2
CDR3nt: TGTGCCAGGCCGAGACAGGGCGGAATTCGCACCGGGGAGCTGTTTTTT
CDR3aa: CARPRQGGIRTGELFF